Listed below are T cell receptor beta chains from one sample, sequenced in a study of T cell responses to AZD1222 COVID-19 vaccine. Sequencing was performed with immunoSEQ multiplex PCR; in TCRdb, only in-frame clones are kept and a portion is missing. Of fewer than 150,000 clones in the sample, 70% to 90% were seen once. The specimen was peripheral blood, collected 28 days after the second AZD1222 dose. These TCRs come from an adult who received the AZD1222 COVID-19 vaccine. The CDR3 runs from the conserved cysteine through the conserved F or W. A D gene is named only where the DNA matches it firmly. Clone size is shown for a subset of rows, as once, few, many or a class of expanded clone.

>14|TRBV10-1|NA|TRBJ1-5|NA
CASSPTGVSQPQHF
TGCGCCAGCAGTCCCACCGGGGTCTCTCAGCCCCAGCATTTT
>16|TRBV5-1|NA|TRBJ1-4|NA
CASSRRPQGENEKLFF
TGCGCCAGCAGCAGAAGACCTCAGGGCGAGAATGAAAAACTGTTTTTT
>15|TRBV29-1|NA|TRBJ2-1|TRBD2
CSVAKLAGGYNEQFF
TGCAGCGTTGCAAAACTAGCGGGGGGTTACAATGAGCAGTTCTTC
>13|TRBV12-3/TRBV12-4|NA|TRBJ1-6|NA
CASSWTDNSPLHF
TGTGCCAGCAGTTGGACTGATAATTCACCCCTCCACTTT
>13|TRBV14|NA|TRBJ2-7|NA
CASSPIRSGEQYF
TGTGCCAGCAGTCCAATACGGTCTGGCGAGCAGTACTTC
>14|TRBV5-1|once|TRBJ1-1|NA
CASSSPGVIPEAFF
TGCGCCAGCAGCTCCCCAGGCGTAATACCTGAAGCTTTCTTT
>15|TRBV19|NA|TRBJ1-2|TRBD1
CASSDLDRGGYGYTF
TGTGCCAGTAGTGACCTCGACAGGGGGGGCTATGGCTACACCTTC
>16|TRBV28|few|TRBJ2-7|TRBD1
CASSHRQGSIQYEQYF
TGTGCCAGCAGCCACCGACAGGGAAGTATCCAATACGAGCAGTACTTC
>12|TRBV2|NA|TRBJ1-2|TRBD1
CASNRDSYGYTF
TGTGCCAGCAACCGGGACAGCTATGGCTACACCTTC
>15|TRBV4-1|NA|TRBJ1-2|TRBD1
CASSQDTRGRDGYTF
TGCGCCAGCAGCCAAGACACCAGGGGGAGGGATGGCTACACCTTC
>12|TRBV10-3|NA|TRBJ2-3|NA
CAIASTTDTQYF
TGTGCCATAGCGTCGACCACAGATACGCAGTATTTT
>13|TRBV29-1|NA|TRBJ2-5|NA
CSVEGMGTETQYF
TGCAGCGTTGAAGGGATGGGGACGGAGACCCAGTACTTC
>13|TRBV28|NA|TRBJ2-4|NA
CASSLSTGNIQYF
TGTGCCAGCAGTTTAAGCACAGGAAACATTCAGTACTTC
>12|TRBV29-1|NA|TRBJ2-5|NA
CSVIQMGETQYF
TGCAGCGTTATTCAGATGGGGGAGACCCAGTACTTC
>13|TRBV2|few|TRBJ1-2|NA
CASSERQDYGYTF
TGTGCCAGCAGTGAACGACAGGACTATGGCTACACCTTC
>15|TRBV29-1|once|TRBJ1-1|NA
CSVEPRLKRNTEAFF
TGCAGCGTTGAACCCAGACTCAAGAGGAACACTGAAGCTTTCTTT
>15|TRBV6-2/TRBV6-3|NA|TRBJ2-7|NA
CASSYSTGTVYEQYF
TGTGCCAGCAGTTACTCGACGGGGACTGTTTACGAGCAGTACTTC
>15|TRBV19|NA|TRBJ1-5|NA
CASSPSGNSNQPQHF
TGTGCCAGTAGCCCCTCGGGGAATAGCAATCAGCCCCAGCATTTT
>13|TRBV19|NA|TRBJ1-6|NA
CASKDAGNSPLHF
TGTGCCAGTAAGGACGCCGGAAATTCACCCCTCCACTTT
>15|TRBV5-4|NA|TRBJ2-6|NA
CASSSTVSGANVLTF
TGTGCCAGCAGCTCTACAGTTTCTGGGGCCAACGTCCTGACTTTC
>13|TRBV7-9|NA|TRBJ2-2|NA
CASSLDSTGELFF
TGTGCCAGCAGCTTAGACTCCACCGGGGAGCTGTTTTTT